Reported below is one TCR beta chain. Its antigen remains undetermined. One base away there is no much larger clone; base qualities are not given. The data derive from a study of OX40 agonist ivuxolimab in advanced cancers. About the full investigation: Ivuxolimab was an agonistic, fully human IgG2 monoclonal antibody directed against OX40 (CD134), a costimulatory receptor. The paper describes the monotherapy dose-escalation part (N = 52 patients) of the phase I trial of ivuxolimab. Of the roughly 51 patients in dose escalation, 19 had hepatocellular carcinoma, roughly 15 had melanoma, 9 had renal cell carcinoma and 9 had head and neck cancer. Peripheral TCRbeta sequencing was intended to test whether TCR sequence diversity was altered and clonal T-cell expansion was caused by ivuxolimab. Patients were allowed to have had prior anti-PD-1, anti-PD-L1 or anti-CTLA-4 therapy, and around 41% of the dose-escalation patients had previously received checkpoint inhibitors. Three dose-escalation patients achieved partial responses, one with hepatocellular carcinoma and two with cutaneous melanoma. A male proportion of about 79% and a mean age of approximately 60 years, ranging from about 20 to 85, were recorded for the dose-escalation cohort. Intravenous ivuxolimab was administered to patients every 2 weeks at six dose levels: 0.01, 0.1, 0.3, 1.5, 3 and 10 mg/kg.

Genomic DNA was isolated from the sorted cells so that the TCRbeta CDR3 region could be sequenced. The immunoSEQ Assay was used to sequence the TCRbeta CDR3 regions. In its TCRdb copy, this immuneACCESS table keeps in-frame sequences only and misses some clones. Where compared with another copy, unresolved V genes explain less than half of these, and the others have no known cause. In this sample the table shows fewer than 100,000 clones, 83% of which occur a single time. The ten largest clones take up less than 0.85% of the sample. On the study overall, not on this receptor specifically: After ivuxolimab, expanded clones were on average more numerous among CD8+ T cells than among CD4+ T cells. At doses of 0.1 to 3.0 mg/kg, clonal expansion of both CD4+ and CD8+ blood T cells was observed from baseline to week 6. Low levels of normalized T-cell clonal expansion were also seen in some patients who did not respond. The antigen specificity of the clonally expanded peripheral T cells was not determined. In the 0.1-3.0 mg/kg groups, partial responders were among the patients with the lowest normalized peripheral clonal expansion, particularly in CD8+ T cells.

The trial excluded patients who had a history of autoimmune disease or were on systemic immunosuppression. Peripheral blood for TCR sequencing was collected from all dose cohorts at baseline, on cycle 4 day 1, and on cycle 7 day 1. The samples were drawn from a first-in-human, open-label, multicenter phase I dose-escalation trial of ivuxolimab. The trial enrolled adults with locally advanced or metastatic head and neck squamous cell, hepatocellular, melanoma or renal cell carcinoma. CD4+ and CD8+ T cells were sorted separately from peripheral blood before TCR sequencing. The material was CD4+ or CD8+ T cells sorted from blood, obtained in a trial of the OX40 agonist ivuxolimab. The origin of this receptor is an adult with an advanced solid tumor such as melanoma, head and neck, liver or kidney cancer.

The nucleotide sequence reads as follows: TGCGCCAGCAGCTTACAGGGAGTCTACGAGCAGTACTTC. It specifies CASSLQGVYEQYF. The sequence joins TRBV5-1 to TRBJ2-7, and TRBD1 may be the D gene, going by 6 matching bases. The CDR1 and CDR2 encoded by the germline V gene are SGHRS and YFSETQ. Including the terminal cysteine and phenylalanine, the CDR3 comprises 13 residues. CDR3 DNA is the only sequence kept; it has 39 bases, read in frame from the first base. Cut back by 2 bases and 3 bases, the V and J ends lie 9 bases apart.